This T cell receptor (beta chain) comes out of a study of lymphopenia after photon versus proton radiotherapy. The study's findings and limits: Survival link was tested only in deceased patients; proton benefit remains a possibility. Proton therapy kept repertoires fairly stable, unlike photons, which gained effector/memory cells. A bigger post-nadir fall in TCR diversity correlated inversely with survival time in deceased patients.

Trimming left V 1 base short and J 4 bases short, with 4 bases between. Germline loops: CDR1 LNHDA, CDR2 SQIVND (reference sequence). The CDR3 runs 13 residues. Here immunoSEQ multiplex PCR was the method, and the copy in TCRdb shows in-frame clones only, minus some. The table includes about 55,000 clones, less than 85% detected once. About this clone itself: The antigen is undetermined.

Sequencing used peripheral blood, obtained from a patient treated with proton-based radiotherapy. The J gene is TRBJ2-2, the V gene TRBV19, with D unclear. This TCR came from a man aged 55 to 70 with pancreatic cancer. CDR3 loop: CASSIGGTGELFF. In DNA, the CDR3 is TGTGCCAGTAGTATAGGGGGCACCGGGGAGCTGTTTTTT.